Following are 11 T cell receptor beta chains from one sample sequenced in a study of T cells in Graves' hyperthyroidism and ophthalmopathy. Authors of the study amplified TCR beta CDR3 regions from RNA transcripts. The primer set for the first-round RT-PCR of the TCR CDR3 was HTBI. Using its own MiXCR run on the multiplex PCR reads, TCRdb lists one record per CDR3 protein. The repertoire includes fewer than 350,000 distinct CDR3 sequences, over 15% of them detected once, and around 15% sits in the top ten. Sequenced sample: blood. These receptors all come from a woman aged 40 to 50 with Graves' ophthalmopathy.

This clonotype was counted at least ten times. The V call is TRBV25-1, the J call TRBJ1-1; tentatively, D is TRBD1 (5 bases). Trimming stripped 1 base from V and 7 bases from J, with 13 bases between. Germline V gives CDR1 MGHDK, CDR2 SYGVNS. The CDR3 is made up of 14 amino acids. DNA of the CDR3: TGTGCCAGCAGTGAATCGGGACGGAGAAATGAAGCTTTCTTT. It specifies CASSESGRRNEAFF.

About this clonotype itself: One end of the junction does not line up with germline, which may come from a read error. The V call is TRBV12-3 or TRBV12-4, the J call TRBJ1-2; D is possibly TRBD1 (5 bases). The CDR3 covers 14 residues. The CDR3 DNA sequence: TGTGCCAGCAGGCAAAGAGGGGCGGTGGGTGGCTACATCTTC. This sequence encodes CASRQRGAVGGYIF.

To note about this clonotype: The junction departs from germline at one end; a sequencing error may be responsible. V and J are TRBV18 and TRBJ2-5; D gene unclear. The V gene's germline CDR1 is KGHSH and CDR2 LQKENI. CDR3 length: 11 residues. This CDR3 is CASSSQETRYF. The DNA for the CDR3 is TGTGCCAGCTCAAGCCAAGAGACCCGGTACTTC.

Ten or more counts support this clonotype. V usage is TRBV20-1 and J usage is TRBJ1-5; TRBD1 aligns across 9 bases. The CDR3 is 12 amino acids. Unmatched junction bases numbered 4, after V lost 4 bases and J lost 9 bases. Germline loops: CDR1 DFQATT, CDR2 SNEGSKA (reference sequence). The CDR3 DNA follows: TGCAGTGCTACCGGGACAGGGAGGCCCCAGCATTTT. Translated, it gives CSATGTGRPQHF.

Of note for this clonotype: One end of the junction fails to match germline, which may point to a read error. The rearrangement uses TRBV10-3 and TRBJ2-2; tentatively, D is TRBD2 (5 bases). The CDR3 covers 13 residues. Looked up from germline, CDR1 is ENHRY and CDR2 is SYGVKD. CDR3 sequence reads: CATGITNTGELSF. CDR3 DNA sequence: TGTGCCACCGGGATTACTAACACCGGGGAGCTGTCTTTT.

The sample holds a few counts of this clonotype. The chain has TRBV27 and TRBJ1-1, with TRBD1 matching over 9 bases. The CDR3 is made up of 14 amino acids. The V gene end was trimmed by 3 bases and the J gene end by 7 bases; junction bases not matched to a gene: 6. The germline V gene encodes CDR1 MNHEY and CDR2 SMNVEV (reference sequence). CDR3 region: CASSLVTGGDEAFF. CDR3 nucleotides: TGTGCCAGCAGTTTGGTTACAGGGGGCGATGAAGCTTTCTTT.

There are many counts of this clonotype. This rearrangement joins TRBV6-5 to TRBJ1-1; 7 bases agree with TRBD1. CDR3 length: 14 amino acids. The germline gives CDR1 MNHEY, CDR2 SVGAGI. J gave up 0 bases and V 2 bases, and 0 bases lay outside the gene matches. The CDR3 DNA follows: TGTGCCAGCAGTTACGGACAGGTGAACACTGAAGCTTTCTTT. It translates to CASSYGQVNTEAFF.

In its sample, this clonotype was seen many times. CDR3 sequence (DNA): TGTGCCAGCATGCGAAGTCAGCCCCAGCATTTT. Protein sequence: CASMRSQPQHF. The V and J genes are TRBV28 and TRBJ1-5; D unresolved. Germline values: CDR1 MDHEN, CDR2 SYDVKM. Trimming shortened V by 7 bases and J by 6 bases, and 7 bases separated the two germline ends. The CDR3 has 11 residues.

This clonotype was observed at least ten times. This chain links TRBV28 with TRBJ1-1, with 8 nucleotides matching TRBD1. This CDR3 is 14 amino acids long. With V trimmed by 7 bases and J by 0 bases, 4 bases remained unmatched. Germline assignment: CDR1 MDHEN and CDR2 SYDVKM. The chain's CDR3 is CASTRTGLNTEAFF. DNA for the CDR3: TGTGCCAGCACCAGGACAGGGTTGAACACTGAAGCTTTCTTT.

This clonotype appeared many times. The rearrangement joins TRBV11-2 to TRBJ2-7; D call uncertain. The CDR3 has 12 residues. V was clipped by 4 bases and J by 5 bases, with 9 bases between them. Per the germline V gene, CDR1 is SGHAT and CDR2 is FQNNGV. The CDR3 reads CASSSSSDEQYF. The CDR3 DNA reads TGTGCCAGCAGCTCCAGTTCTGACGAGCAGTACTTC.

This clonotype has at least ten counts. The chain combines TRBV28 with TRBJ1-5; D not resolved. There are 16 residues in the CDR3. Per the germline V gene, CDR1 is MDHEN and CDR2 is SYDVKM. The V end lost 3 bases, the J end lost 2 bases, and 14 bases lay between the germline ends. The chain's CDR3 is CASSFYIGMGNQPQHF. The CDR3 DNA sequence: TGTGCCAGCAGTTTCTACATAGGGATGGGCAATCAGCCCCAGCATTTT. The full variable domain, in which reference TRBV28 and TRBJ1-5 provide the parts outside the CDR3, is DVKVTQSSRYLVKRTGEKVFLECVQDMDHENMFWYRQDPGLGLRLIYFSYDVKMKEKGDIPEGYSVSREKKERFSLILESASTNQTSMYLCASSFYIGMGNQPQHFGDGTRLSIL.